Below are 17 T cell receptor beta chains sequenced from a single sample in a study of T cell responses to AZD1222 COVID-19 vaccine. The protocol was immunoSEQ multiplex PCR, while the TCRdb copy is restricted to in-frame clones and leaves out a portion. The sample records about 85,000 clones, about nine tenths being singletons. The source material was peripheral blood, sampled on day 0 of AZD1222 vaccination. The receptors here all came from an adult in good health.

A single count supports this clone. V is TRBV25-1 and J is TRBJ1-6; D is unresolved. V was trimmed by 3 bases and J by 0 bases, leaving 12 bases between them. The CDR3 runs to 17 residues. Germline V gene lookup returns CDR1 MGHDK and CDR2 SYGVNS. The CDR3 bases are TGTGCCAGCAGTGAGATAGGGAGAAGCTCCTATAATTCACCCCTCCACTTT. Residues: CASSEIGRSSYNSPLHF.

The chain combines TRBV27 with TRBJ2-2; no clear D. V was cut by 8 bases and J by 6 bases, with 7 bases left in between. The CDR3 is 11 residues long. Germline CDR1 reads MNHEY; CDR2 reads SMNVEV (reference sequence). The chain's CDR3 is CASASAGELFF. As DNA, the CDR3 is TGTGCCAGCGCTTCGGCCGGGGAGCTGTTTTTT.

This chain uses TRBV4-1 with TRBJ1-3; D is uncertain. CDR1 is MGHRA, CDR2 YSYEKL, per germline. The V and J ends lost 0 bases and 4 bases respectively, with 7 bases between them. This CDR3 region has 14 residues. This CDR3 reads CASSQDQGGNTIYF. The CDR3 bases are TGCGCCAGCAGCCAAGATCAAGGGGGAAACACCATATATTTT.

CDR3 region: CASKIPGHNYGYTF. CDR3 bases: TGTGCCAGCAAAATACCGGGCCATAACTATGGCTACACCTTC. The V and J genes are TRBV28 and TRBJ1-2; unclear D gene. Germline assignment: CDR1 MDHEN and CDR2 SYDVKM. The CDR3 length is 14 residues. Trimming pared 7 bases from V and 1 base from J, leaving 13 bases between.

V usage is TRBV11-2 and J usage is TRBJ2-3, with unresolved D. Trimming removed 6 bases from V and 6 bases from J, with 10 bases in between. CDR3 size: 12 residues. In germline, CDR1 is SGHAT, CDR2 FQNNGV. CDR3 in DNA: TGTGCCAGCAGACACGATCAGGATACGCAGTATTTT. Amino acid sequence: CASRHDQDTQYF.

The chain has TRBV7-2 and TRBJ2-3; 9 bases line up with TRBD2. Germline CDR1 is SGHTA and CDR2 is FQGNSA. V dropped 4 bases and J dropped 0; count of bases not matched to a gene: 5. The CDR3 loop spans 16 amino acids. The chain's CDR3 is CASSSIAGESTDTQYF. CDR3 DNA: TGTGCCAGCAGCTCCATAGCGGGGGAAAGCACAGATACGCAGTATTTT. Supplemented by reference TRBV7-2 and TRBJ2-3, the full variable domain reads GAGVSQSPSNKVTEKGKDVELRCDPISGHTALYWYRQSLGQGLEFLIYFQGNSAPDKSGLPSDRFSAERTGGSVSTLTIQRTQQEDSAVYLCASSSIAGESTDTQYFGPGTRLTVL.

This chain joins TRBV11-2 and TRBJ1-5; no definite D call. There are 13 residues in the CDR3. The V gene lost 3 bases and the J gene lost 2 bases, with 5 bases spanning the gap. CDR1 and CDR2 (germline): SGHAT, FQNNGV. The CDR3 sequence: CASSFGGNQPQHF. CDR3 coding DNA: TGTGCCAGCAGCTTCGGGGGCAATCAGCCCCAGCATTTT.

The genes are TRBV4-1 and TRBJ2-5; D is perhaps TRBD1 (5 bases). Between the trimmed V and J ends, which lost 1 base and 5 bases, there was a span of 14 bases. CDR1 MGHRA and CDR2 YSYEKL come from the germline V gene. The CDR3 runs 15 residues. CDR3 region: CASSQAIPSGETQYF. The CDR3 nucleotides are TGCGCCAGCAGCCAAGCGATACCATCAGGGGAGACCCAGTACTTC.

The rearrangement uses TRBV20-1 and TRBJ1-1; D uncertain. There are 11 residues in the CDR3. Trimming removed 3 bases from V and 3 bases from J, with 5 bases in between. Germline V gene sequence: CDR1 DFQATT, CDR2 SNEGSKA (reference sequence). Here the CDR3 reads CSARVYTEAFF. The DNA of the CDR3 is TGCAGTGCTAGGGTCTACACTGAAGCTTTCTTT.

The table lists this clone with a few counts. The V and J genes are TRBV10-3 and TRBJ1-2; D is possibly TRBD1 (5 bases). The CDR3 spans 13 residues. Per germline, CDR1 ENHRY and CDR2 SYGVKD. Between the trimmed V and J ends, which lost 2 bases and 8 bases, there was a span of 12 bases. DNA of the CDR3: TGTGCCATCAGTGAGGGGGACGGTTTGGGCTACACCTTC. It translates to CAISEGDGLGYTF.

The rearrangement joins TRBV2 to TRBJ1-4; weak D call: TRBD1 (5 bases). CDR1 is SNHLY and CDR2 is FYNNEI in the germline V gene. The length of the CDR3 is 13 residues. The ends were cut back, 5 bases at V and 5 bases at J, with 9 bases in the middle. CDR3 in amino acids: CASSPRQNEKLFF. CDR3 DNA sequence: TGTGCCAGCAGTCCAAGACAGAATGAAAAACTGTTTTTT.

The rearrangement uses TRBV6-1 and TRBJ1-2; weak D call: TRBD1 (5 bases). V gave up 2 bases and J gave up 5 bases, with 9 bases separating them. CDR1 MNHNS and CDR2 SASEGT come from the germline V gene. The CDR3 spans 13 residues. Here the CDR3 reads CASSEQGGYGYTF. The CDR3 nucleotides read TGTGCCAGCAGTGAACAGGGAGGGTATGGCTACACCTTC.

This clone showed up just once. The chain employs TRBV6-1 and TRBJ1-1, with 11 bases aligning to TRBD1. Germline CDR1 MNHNS, CDR2 SASEGT. Trimming at V came to 3 bases and at J to 0 bases, leaving 6 bases not matched to a gene. The CDR3 has 17 residues. CDR3 bases: TGTGCCAGCAGTGAGGGGACAGGGGGAATTGTGAACACTGAAGCTTTCTTT. It is translated as CASSEGTGGIVNTEAFF.

The rearrangement links TRBV2 to TRBJ2-5, with D possibly being TRBD2 (5 bases). The germline V gene has CDR1 SNHLY and CDR2 FYNNEI. This CDR3 contains 15 residues. V lost 4 bases and J lost 4, with 16 bases in between. CDR3 protein: CASSALANTGETQYF. CDR3 nucleotide sequence: TGTGCCAGCAGTGCGCTAGCCAATACGGGAGAGACCCAGTACTTC.

The V and J genes are TRBV10-3 and TRBJ1-5; the D gene is possibly TRBD1 (5 bases). Trimming removed 0 bases at V and 2 bases at J, with 8 bases between. CDR1 is ENHRY and CDR2 is SYGVKD in the germline V gene. This CDR3 is built from 15 residues. This chain's CDR3 is CAISESEGGNQPQHF. The CDR3 nucleotides are TGTGCCATCAGTGAGTCGGAAGGGGGCAATCAGCCCCAGCATTTT.

The rearrangement uses TRBV19 and TRBJ2-3, with D perhaps given as TRBD1 or TRBD2 (6 bases each). This CDR3 spans 16 amino acids. V was shortened by 2 bases and J by 5 bases, with 17 bases between the two germline ends. Germline loops: CDR1 LNHDA, CDR2 SQIVND (reference sequence). CDR3 residues: CASSILGGGVGDTQYF. In DNA form, the CDR3 reads TGTGCCAGTAGTATACTCGGGGGCGGTGTGGGAGATACGCAGTATTTT.

The CDR3 DNA reads as TGTGCCAGCAGCGTAGGTACAGACTTTTTGTGGGGTGAAGCTTTCTTT. Its translation is CASSVGTDFLWGEAFF. The chain employs TRBV9 and TRBJ1-1; D not certain. V was clipped by 0 bases and J by 7 bases, with 19 bases between them. CDR1 is SGDLS and CDR2 is YYNGEE in the germline V gene. CDR3 size: 16 residues.